What follows are 25 T cell receptor beta chains derived from one specimen sequenced in a study of a mutant IDH1 vaccine in newly diagnosed glioma (dated by TCRdb to the early 2020s). To prepare the library, the immunoSEQ multiplex PCR assay was applied. TCRdb's version of the immuneACCESS table is confined to in-frame rearrangements and falls short of the full clone set. An unresolved V gene accounts for under half of the shortfall where checked; the remainder is of unknown origin. The sample table holds roughly 86,000 clones, of which around 77% were seen once. Roughly 6.9% of the sample lies in the top ten. The time point label for this specimen denotes: baseline, week 1 (first vaccination visit). The treatment or condition label, as the study defines it: pre-vaccination baseline after standard-of-care therapy. Sequencing used PBMCs, obtained from a glioma patient treated with radiotherapy, temozolomide or both. These receptors came from a man aged 35 to 55 with glioma.

V gene TRBV2 combines with J gene TRBJ2-2, with D perhaps TRBD2 (5 bases). This CDR3 region has 14 residues. Germline loops: CDR1 SNHLY, CDR2 FYNNEI. Trimming cost V 6 bases and J 13 bases, with 21 bases left between them. The CDR3 DNA reads TGTGCCAGCAGGCTTCGTGGGCGGGCCGAGGGGCTGTTTTTT. Its protein product is CASRLRGRAEGLFF.

This clone has a handful of counts. The J gene is TRBJ2-1, the V gene TRBV4-3, with D unresolved. V was pared by 4 bases and J by 7 bases, with 14 bases between. CDR1 LGHNA and CDR2 YSLEER come from the germline V gene. The CDR3 consists of 14 residues. In DNA, the CDR3 is TGCGCCAGCAGCCCGTTGAGGTTTGGGAATGAGCAGTTCTTC. This sequence encodes CASSPLRFGNEQFF.

This clone was picked up a small number of times. The J gene is TRBJ1-4, the V gene TRBV29-1; D is uncertain. The CDR3 extends over 13 amino acids. Looked up from germline, CDR1 is SQVTM and CDR2 is ANQGSEA. The V gene lost 1 base and the J gene lost 4 bases, with 7 bases spanning the gap. CDR3 DNA sequence: TGCAGCGTTGAAGCCGGGATTAATGAAAAACTGTTTTTT. Translated: CSVEAGINEKLFF.

This clone has only one observation. The chain uses TRBV10-1 and TRBJ2-7; D remains ambiguous. Trimming cost V 8 bases and J 3 bases, with 23 bases left between them. Germline CDR1 is WNHNN and CDR2 is SYGVQD (reference sequence). This CDR3 is built from 16 residues. The CDR3 sequence is CASPSPGLPFGYEQYF. Written as DNA, the CDR3 is TGCGCCAGCCCCAGCCCAGGTTTGCCTTTTGGCTACGAGCAGTACTTC.

The chain recombines TRBV4-1 with TRBJ2-1; TRBD2 agrees at 7 bases. J was trimmed by 10 bases and V by 1 base; bases with no gene match: 7. CDR1 is MGHRA and CDR2 is YSYEKL in the germline V gene. This CDR3 contains 14 residues. CDR3 DNA sequence: TGCGCCAGCAGCCAAGGGTTAGCGGGTCGAGAGCAGTTCTTC. Residues: CASSQGLAGREQFF.

This rearrangement joins TRBV28 to TRBJ2-6; D not resolved. The CDR3 has 16 residues. The germline gives CDR1 MDHEN, CDR2 SYDVKM. Trimming left V 6 bases short and J 0 bases short, with 12 bases between. The CDR3 DNA follows: TGTGCCAGCAGCCACGGAACCAACTCTGGGGCCAACGTCCTGACTTTC. This translates into CASSHGTNSGANVLTF.

The chain carries TRBV27 and TRBJ2-7; 8 bases align to TRBD1. Germline V gives CDR1 MNHEY, CDR2 SMNVEV (reference sequence). The J segment lost 2 bases and the V segment lost 6 bases, leaving 3 bases of the junction unmatched. CDR3 length equals 13 residues. This chain's CDR3 is CASRRQGTYEQYF. The CDR3 coding sequence is TGTGCCAGCAGACGACAGGGGACCTACGAGCAGTACTTC.

This chain connects TRBV6-5 to TRBJ1-1; D gene uncertain. The CDR3 totals 13 residues. Germline loops: CDR1 MNHEY, CDR2 SVGAGI. Trimming stripped 6 bases from V and 1 base from J, with 9 bases between. DNA for the CDR3: TGTGCCAGCAGCCCAGCTCAGAACACTGAAGCTTTCTTT. Translating it yields CASSPAQNTEAFF.

The chain employs TRBV4-2 and TRBJ2-7, with D maybe TRBD2 (6 bases). The CDR3 consists of 15 residues. CDR1 is LGHNA and CDR2 is YNFKEQ in the germline V gene. The V and J ends lost 0 bases and 4 bases respectively, with 13 bases between them. As DNA, the CDR3 is TGTGCCAGCAGCCAAGACGCGGGGTCGACTTACGAGCAGTACTTC. This translates into CASSQDAGSTYEQYF.

Regarding this clone: A junction boundary mismatches the germline segment, possibly from a read error. This chain joins TRBV7-7 and TRBJ2-5; D may match TRBD1 or TRBD2 (5 bases each). This CDR3 region has 12 residues. CDR1 SSHAT and CDR2 FNYEAQ come from the germline V gene (reference sequence). The CDR3 DNA follows: TGTGCTAGCAGCTCTGGGGGAGAGACCCAGTACTTC. Translation gives CASSSGGETQYF.

The V and J genes are TRBV7-2 and TRBJ1-4; D is perhaps TRBD1 (6 bases). This CDR3 has 15 amino acids. Trimming removed 5 bases at V and 5 bases at J, with 15 bases between. CDR1 and CDR2 from the germline V gene are SGHTA and FQGNSA. The CDR3 region has the DNA TGTGCCAGCAGCACCAAGACAGGATGGAATGAAAAACTGTTTTTT. The encoded protein is CASSTKTGWNEKLFF. The full variable domain, with the rest looked up from reference TRBV7-2 and TRBJ1-4, is GAGVSQSPSNKVTEKGKDVELRCDPISGHTALYWYRQSLGQGLEFLIYFQGNSAPDKSGLPSDRFSAERTGGSVSTLTIQRTQQEDSAVYLCASSTKTGWNEKLFFGSGTQLSVL.

This rearrangement joins TRBV18 to TRBJ2-7; TRBD1 matches at 7 bases. CDR3 size: 15 residues. Germline V gene lookup returns CDR1 KGHSH and CDR2 LQKENI. J lost 2 bases, V lost 5 bases, and 9 bases had no gene match. CDR3 sequence (DNA): TGTGCCAGCTCAACTACCGGGACAGTTCCCTACGAGCAGTACTTC. Its translation: CASSTTGTVPYEQYF.

This chain connects TRBV10-1 to TRBJ2-5, with D perhaps matching TRBD1 or TRBD2 (5 bases each). The CDR3 runs to 16 residues. Germline CDR1 reads WNHNN; CDR2 reads SYGVQD (reference sequence). The V and J ends lost 2 bases and 2 bases respectively, with 15 bases between them. The CDR3: CASSERQGGLQETQYF. For the CDR3, the DNA is TGCGCCAGCAGTGAGAGGCAGGGTGGACTGCAAGAGACCCAGTACTTC.

The genes are TRBV18 and TRBJ2-3, with 8 positions matching TRBD1. CDR1 is KGHSH, CDR2 LQKENI, per germline. The J segment lost 6 bases and the V segment lost 0 bases, leaving 2 bases of the junction unmatched. The CDR3 has 14 amino acids. CDR3 nucleotides: TGTGCCAGCTCACCACCGACAGGGGATGATACGCAGTATTTT. Translating it yields CASSPPTGDDTQYF.

This clone was seen only once. The chain couples TRBV5-8 to TRBJ2-7; D gene unclear. Between the trimmed V and J ends, which lost 2 bases and 11 bases, there was a span of 5 bases. The CDR3 has 9 residues. Germline lookup yields CDR1 SGHTS and CDR2 YDEGEE. CDR3 sequence: CASSFSEYF. CDR3 coding DNA: TGTGCCAGCAGCTTTTCCGAGTACTTC.

The chain is built from TRBV2 and TRBJ2-3; D not certain. With 5 bases removed from V and 0 bases from J, the gap between germline ends came to 12 bases. Germline V CDR1 and CDR2: SNHLY, FYNNEI. This CDR3 has 15 amino acids. The CDR3 loop reads CASSLERPSTDTQYF. Here the CDR3 DNA reads TGTGCCAGCAGTCTTGAGAGGCCTAGCACAGATACGCAGTATTTT.

V gene TRBV21-1 combines with J gene TRBJ2-7; the table calls TRBD1, which could not be checked here. TRBV21-1 is noted as a pseudogene. The CDR3 has 13 amino acids. In DNA, the CDR3 is TGTGCCAGCAGCAAAGTGGAAAGGGGTGAGCAGTACTTC. Its protein is CASSKVERGEQYF.

A remark on this clone: One end of the junction does not line up with germline, which may come from a read error. This chain connects TRBV29-1 to TRBJ1-4, with TRBD1 identical over 8 bases. The CDR3 consists of 14 residues. CDR1 is SQVTM, CDR2 ANQGSEA, per germline. The CDR3, as DNA: TGCAGCGTTCCGGACAGGGCCAGGTACGAAAAACAAATTTTT. It is translated as CSVPDRARYEKQIF.

CDR3 amino acids: CASRTGTGFEKLFF. CDR3 bases: TGTGCCAGCAGAACCGGGACAGGGTTTGAAAAACTGTTTTTT. The genes are TRBV6-1 and TRBJ1-4, with 9 bases matching TRBD1. Trimming took 6 bases from V and 7 from J; bases not matched to a gene: 6. Germline CDR1 MNHNS, CDR2 SASEGT. The CDR3 is 14 amino acids.

The V gene is TRBV18, the J gene TRBJ1-1; D is unclear. Trimming left V 2 bases short and J 1 base short, with 8 bases between. CDR1 KGHSH and CDR2 LQKENI come from the germline V gene. This CDR3 spans 14 amino acids. The CDR3 coding sequence is TGTGCCAGCTCACCAATTCACCGGAACACTGAAGCTTTCTTT. The encoded protein is CASSPIHRNTEAFF.

This clone was detected only once. The chain carries TRBV10-3 and TRBJ2-7, with TRBD1 matching over 9 bases. V was clipped by 6 bases and J by 6 bases; unmatched bases: 15. Germline CDR1 ENHRY, CDR2 SYGVKD. The CDR3 loop spans 16 amino acids. This CDR3 is CAIRPGQGEGWLEQYF. The DNA of the CDR3 is TGTGCCATCAGGCCGGGACAGGGAGAGGGGTGGCTCGAGCAGTACTTC.

The V and J genes are TRBV7-9 and TRBJ1-2; D unclear. The germline V gene has CDR1 SEHNR and CDR2 FQNEAQ (reference sequence). With 5 bases removed from V and 0 bases from J, the gap between germline ends came to 7 bases. The CDR3 is 13 residues long. CDR3 loop: CASSGAPNYGYTF. The CDR3 nucleotides are TGTGCCAGCAGCGGAGCCCCTAACTATGGCTACACCTTC.

The chain joins TRBV19 to TRBJ2-3, with 10 bases lining up with TRBD2. CDR1 and CDR2 (germline): LNHDA, SQIVND (reference sequence). CDR3 size: 16 residues. The J segment lost 6 bases and the V segment lost 7 bases, leaving 13 bases of the junction unmatched. DNA for the CDR3: TGTGCCAGTACCCACACTCCGGGACTAGCGTTGGATACGCAGTATTTT. As protein: CASTHTPGLALDTQYF. Supplemented by reference TRBV19 and TRBJ2-3, the full variable domain reads DGGITQSPKYLFRKEGQNVTLSCEQNLNHDAMYWYRQDPGQGLRLIYYSQIVNDFQKGDIAEGYSVSREKKESFPLTVTSAQKNPTAFYLCASTHTPGLALDTQYFGPGTRLTVL.

The rearrangement joins TRBV28 to TRBJ2-2, with D possibly TRBD2 on 6 matching bases. The V gene lost 2 bases and the J gene lost 6 bases, with 16 bases spanning the gap. The CDR3 totals 16 residues. CDR1 and CDR2 (germline): MDHEN, SYDVKM. The CDR3 DNA reads TGTGCCAGCAGTTTAAGGGCAGGAGGGCGGTCCGGGGAGCTGTTTTTT. Translating it yields CASSLRAGGRSGELFF.

The chain has TRBV6-5 and TRBJ2-5; 7 bases agree with TRBD1. V lost 2 bases to trimming and J lost 2 bases; unmatched junction nucleotides: 5. Germline CDR1 reads MNHEY; CDR2 reads SVGAGI. The CDR3 contains 15 residues. The DNA of the CDR3 is TGTGCCAGCAGTTACCACATGGGACAGCAAGAGACCCAGTACTTC. Its protein is CASSYHMGQQETQYF.